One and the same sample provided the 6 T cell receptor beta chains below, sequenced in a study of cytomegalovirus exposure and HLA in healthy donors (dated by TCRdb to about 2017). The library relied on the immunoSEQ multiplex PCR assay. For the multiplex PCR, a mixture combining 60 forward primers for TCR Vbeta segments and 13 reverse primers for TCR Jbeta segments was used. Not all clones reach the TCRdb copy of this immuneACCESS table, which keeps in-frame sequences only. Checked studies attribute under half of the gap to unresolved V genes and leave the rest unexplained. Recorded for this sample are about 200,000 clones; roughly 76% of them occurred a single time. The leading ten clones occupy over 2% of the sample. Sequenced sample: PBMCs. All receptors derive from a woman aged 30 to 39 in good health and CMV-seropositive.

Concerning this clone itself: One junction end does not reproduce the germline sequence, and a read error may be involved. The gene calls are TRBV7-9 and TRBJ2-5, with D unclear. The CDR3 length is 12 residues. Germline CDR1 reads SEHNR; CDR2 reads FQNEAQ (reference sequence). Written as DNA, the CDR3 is TGTTCCAGCAGCTTAGTCCGAGAGACCCAGTACTTC. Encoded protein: CSSSLVRETQYF.

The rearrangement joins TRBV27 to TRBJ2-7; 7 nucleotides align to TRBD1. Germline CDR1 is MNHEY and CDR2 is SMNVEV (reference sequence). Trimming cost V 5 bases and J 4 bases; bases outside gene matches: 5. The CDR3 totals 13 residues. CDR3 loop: CASSPRTGYEQYF. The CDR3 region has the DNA TGTGCCAGCAGTCCCAGGACAGGTTACGAGCAGTACTTC.

CDR3 amino acids: CASSTMTGDNSPLHF. In DNA, the CDR3 is TGTGCCAGTAGTACCATGACAGGGGATAATTCACCCCTCCACTTT. The V call is TRBV19, the J call TRBJ1-6, with 8 nucleotides matching TRBD1. V was clipped by 4 bases and J by 5 bases; unmatched bases: 4. The CDR3 length is 15 residues. Germline CDR1 and CDR2: LNHDA and SQIVND (reference sequence).

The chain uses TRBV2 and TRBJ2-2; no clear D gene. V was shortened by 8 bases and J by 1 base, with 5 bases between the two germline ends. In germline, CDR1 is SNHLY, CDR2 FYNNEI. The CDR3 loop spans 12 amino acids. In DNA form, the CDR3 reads TGTGCCAGCTCCAGGAACACCGGGGAGCTGTTTTTT. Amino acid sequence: CASSRNTGELFF.

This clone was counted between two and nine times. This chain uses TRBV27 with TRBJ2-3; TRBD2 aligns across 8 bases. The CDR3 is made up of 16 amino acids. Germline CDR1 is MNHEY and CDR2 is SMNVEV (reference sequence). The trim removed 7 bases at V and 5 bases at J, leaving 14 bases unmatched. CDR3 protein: CASTSEIGRVEDTQYF. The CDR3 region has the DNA TGTGCCAGCACTTCGGAAATCGGGAGGGTGGAAGATACGCAGTATTTT.

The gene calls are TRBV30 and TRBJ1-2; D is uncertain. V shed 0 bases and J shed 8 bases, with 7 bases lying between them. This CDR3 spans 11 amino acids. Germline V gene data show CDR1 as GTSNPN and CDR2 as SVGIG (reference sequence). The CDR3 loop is CAWSVLVGYTF. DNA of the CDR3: TGTGCCTGGAGTGTACTGGTGGGCTACACCTTC. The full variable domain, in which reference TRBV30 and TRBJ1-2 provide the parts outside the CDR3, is SQTIHQWPATLVQPVGSPLSLECTVEGTSNPNLYWYRQAAGRGLQLLFYSVGIGQISSEVPQNLSASRPQDRQFILSSKKLLLSDSGFYLCAWSVLVGYTFGSGTRLTVV.